This T cell receptor (beta chain) was obtained from a study of blood T cells in healthy people across ages. In the case of this clonotype: Relative to the germline gene, one junction end is altered; a read error may explain this.

For the second PCR, which ran for about 6 to 12 cycles, a sample-barcoded 5' primer and a J-beta primer mix were used. Each TCR beta cDNA got a 12-nucleotide random molecular identifier. TCRdb independently ran MiXCR on the 5' RACE reads; one entry per CDR3 protein. The data contain 1.5 million to 2 million distinct CDR3 sequences, 49% of them seen just once; the ten biggest clones take up 2.1%. Germline V gives CDR1 SGHTA, CDR2 FQGNSA. The CDR3 is 13 residues long. The clonotype comes from a woman aged 40 to 50 in good health. The sequencing sample was made of blood. The chain is built from TRBV7-2 and TRBJ2-7, with D uncertain. The CDR3 nucleotides read TGTGCCAGCAGCTTGGGCGGCTCCTACGGGCAGTACTTC. Its protein is CASSLGGSYGQYF.